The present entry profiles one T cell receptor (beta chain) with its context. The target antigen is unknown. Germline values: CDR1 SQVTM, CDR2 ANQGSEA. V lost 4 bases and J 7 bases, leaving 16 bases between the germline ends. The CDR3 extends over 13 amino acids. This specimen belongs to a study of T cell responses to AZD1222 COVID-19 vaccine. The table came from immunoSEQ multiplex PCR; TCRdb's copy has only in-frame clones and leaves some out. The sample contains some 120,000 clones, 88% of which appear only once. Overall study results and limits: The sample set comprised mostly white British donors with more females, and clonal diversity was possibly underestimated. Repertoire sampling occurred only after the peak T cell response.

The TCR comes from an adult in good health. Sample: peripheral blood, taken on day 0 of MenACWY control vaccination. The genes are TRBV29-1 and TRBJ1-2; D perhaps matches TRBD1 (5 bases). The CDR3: CSVGTGGSSGYTF. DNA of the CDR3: TGCAGCGTTGGAACAGGTGGATCCAGTGGCTACACCTTC.